The clone carrying this T cell receptor beta chain turned up a few times. Its antigen remains unknown. This CDR3 spans 16 amino acids. Germline values: CDR1 GTSNPN, CDR2 SVGIG (reference sequence). V was cut by 1 base and J by 5 bases, with 18 bases left in between. 5'RACE with constant-segment primers yielded barcoded, UMI-tagged TCR alpha and TCR beta cDNA libraries. In TCRdb, the 5' RACE reads were re-called with MiXCR into one record per CDR3 protein. The sample has 400,000 or so distinct CDR3 sequences, 20% seen once. This sample was taken from a study of T-cell memory formation after mild COVID-19. The wider study: Largely donor-specific sequence clusters came from two donors.

The study, taken as a whole, reports: CD4+ bias marked clones expanding day 15 to 37, unlike balanced contracting clones.

The source material was PBMCs or a T cell subset sorted from them (not recorded which). The chain uses TRBV30 and TRBJ1-5; D is unclear. The sequence was collected from an adult woman who had mild COVID-19 (a few samples of this study predate the infection). Cell type and time point are not known. CDR3 nucleotide sequence: TGTGCCTGGAGTGGAGTGGCAGGAAGCCCAGATCAGCCCCAGCATTTT. This encodes CAWSGVAGSPDQPQHF.